Listed below are T cell receptor beta chains from one sample, sequenced in a study of CD8 T cells in Susac syndrome. TCRdb ran MiXCR on the immunoSEQ multiplex PCR reads and lists one entry per CDR3 protein. The sample contains 100,000 or so distinct CDR3 sequences, about nine tenths of which appear only once. The source material was CD4+ T cells from PBMCs. All receptors derive from a human donor in good health. CDR3s include the opening cysteine and the closing phenylalanine or tryptophan. A D gene is named only where the DNA matches it firmly. Only some rows state a clone size, as once, few, many or a class for expanded clones.

D gene	V gene	clone size	J gene	CDR3 protein	CDR3 DNA
NA	TRBV7-2	NA	TRBJ2-1	CASGGTQPYNEQFF	TGTGCCAGCGGGGGGACCCAACCCTACAATGAGCAGTTCTTC
NA	TRBV13	NA	TRBJ2-5	CASSAEQGGGTQYF	TGTGCCAGCAGCGCCGAGCAGGGTGGAGGGACCCAGTACTTC
NA	TRBV12-3/TRBV12-4	NA	TRBJ1-2	CASSTGTGYTF	TGTGCCAGCAGTACCGGGACGGGCTACACCTTC
TRBD1	TRBV6-2/TRBV6-3	NA	TRBJ2-7	CASSSLGQASYEQYF	TGTGCCAGTAGTTCTCTGGGACAGGCCTCCTACGAGCAGTACTTC
NA	TRBV30	NA	TRBJ2-1	CAWTSTVYNEQFF	TGTGCCTGGACCAGCACAGTTTACAATGAGCAGTTCTTC
NA	TRBV18	few	TRBJ1-1	CASSPSPITGYTEAFF	TGTGCCAGCTCACCCTCTCCGATTACGGGGTACACTGAAGCTTTCTTT
NA	TRBV2	NA	TRBJ2-6	CASSGVSGANVLTF	TGTGCCAGCAGTGGCGTGTCTGGGGCCAACGTCCTGACTTTC
NA	TRBV7-9	few	TRBJ2-5	CASSPPLRLGETQYF	TGTGCCAGCAGCCCCCCTTTGAGGCTGGGAGAGACCCAGTACTTC
NA	TRBV5-6	NA	TRBJ1-6	CASSAGLPTPYNSPLHF	TGTGCCAGCAGCGCCGGACTCCCCACACCGTATAATTCACCCCTCCACTTT
NA	TRBV11-2	NA	TRBJ2-3	CASSSDSTDTQYF	TGTGCCAGCAGCTCTGATAGCACAGATACGCAGTATTTT
TRBD1	TRBV7-2	NA	TRBJ1-2	CASSLAGQGISLGYTF	TGTGCCAGCAGCTTAGCGGGACAGGGTATTTCACTTGGCTACACCTTC
TRBD1	TRBV18	NA	TRBJ1-5	CASSPTRGGSNQPQHF	TGTGCCAGCTCACCTACCAGGGGGGGAAGCAATCAGCCCCAGCATTTT
NA	TRBV20-1	NA	TRBJ2-1	CSAPTGAGFERKQFF	TGCAGTGCCCCGACCGGGGCAGGATTTGAAAGGAAGCAGTTCTTC
NA	TRBV7-3	NA	TRBJ2-3	CASSLTGQARDTQYF	TGTGCCAGCAGCTTAACGGGGCAGGCCCGGGATACGCAGTATTTT
NA	TRBV9	NA	TRBJ2-2	CASSPFEGAGELFF	TGTGCCAGCAGCCCTTTCGAGGGGGCCGGGGAGCTGTTTTTT
NA	TRBV29-1	NA	TRBJ1-2	CSEGQQGYGYTF	TGCAGCGAAGGACAGCAAGGCTATGGCTACACCTTC
NA	TRBV20-1	NA	TRBJ2-5	CSAPWLGDQETQYF	TGCAGTGCCCCATGGTTGGGGGACCAAGAGACCCAGTACTTC
TRBD2	TRBV6-2/TRBV6-3	NA	TRBJ2-5	CASSLAGGGTQYF	TGTGCCAGCAGCTTAGCGGGAGGCGGGACCCAGTACTTC
NA	TRBV7-8	once	TRBJ1-1	CASSLASVNTEAFF	TGTGCCAGCAGCTTAGCTTCCGTGAACACTGAAGCTTTCTTT
NA	TRBV5-1	NA	TRBJ2-1	CASKELYEQFF	TGCGCCAGCAAAGAATTATATGAGCAGTTCTTC
NA	TRBV18	NA	TRBJ2-3	CASSRTTGVNTDTQYF	TGTGCCAGCTCCCGGACTACAGGGGTTAACACAGATACGCAGTATTTT
TRBD1	TRBV29-1	NA	TRBJ1-2	CSVVATGDGYTF	TGCAGCGTTGTGGCCACAGGGGACGGCTACACCTTC
NA	TRBV20-1	NA	TRBJ1-1	CSASLQGGNTEAFF	TGCAGTGCTAGTCTCCAGGGTGGGAACACTGAAGCTTTCTTT
NA	TRBV7-2	NA	TRBJ2-3	CASSLDSVSVDTQYF	TGTGCCAGCAGCTTAGATTCAGTCTCCGTGGATACGCAGTATTTT
NA	TRBV19	NA	TRBJ1-1	CASKGDWTEAFF	TGTGCCAGCAAGGGGGATTGGACTGAAGCTTTCTTT
TRBD1	TRBV5-1	NA	TRBJ1-1	CASSLVQGGTEAFF	TGCGCCAGCAGCTTGGTTCAGGGGGGAACTGAAGCTTTCTTT
NA	TRBV30	NA	TRBJ1-2	CAWSLDPNYGYTF	TGTGCCTGGAGTCTGGACCCTAACTATGGCTACACCTTC
NA	TRBV6-2/TRBV6-3	NA	TRBJ1-1	CASSQGPTEAFF	TGTGCCAGCAGTCAGGGGCCCACTGAAGCTTTCTTT
TRBD1	TRBV14	NA	TRBJ1-2	CASSSDRVKYTF	TGTGCCAGCAGCAGCGACAGGGTTAAATACACCTTC
NA	TRBV7-3	NA	TRBJ1-1	CASSLDPAMNTEAFF	TGTGCCAGCAGCTTAGATCCAGCGATGAACACTGAAGCTTTCTTT
NA	TRBV5-4	NA	TRBJ2-3	CASSPEDKAQYF	TGTGCCAGCAGCCCAGAAGATAAGGCGCAGTATTTT
NA	TRBV3-1	NA	TRBJ1-1	CASKLREDRFDTEAFF	TGTGCCAGCAAATTAAGGGAAGACAGGTTTGACACTGAAGCTTTCTTT
NA	TRBV27	few	TRBJ1-1	CASSLSRGNTEAFF	TGTGCCAGCAGTTTAAGCAGGGGGAACACTGAAGCTTTCTTT
NA	TRBV20-1	NA	TRBJ2-5	CSAKNPPGSVGTQYF	TGCAGTGCTAAGAACCCACCTGGGAGCGTGGGGACCCAGTACTTC